This T cell receptor beta chain was retrieved from a study of T-cell reconstitution after alpha-beta-depleted transplantation in children. Study-level points and caveats: The main origin of T-cell counts and diversity one year after transplant was newly produced T cells. There were reportedly several hundred expanded graft clones from which alpha-beta T cells came about two months after transplant.

There are 16 residues in the CDR3. Germline V gene data show CDR1 as LNHDA and CDR2 as SQIVND (reference sequence). V was trimmed by 3 bases and J by 1 base, leaving 13 bases between them. Using unique molecular identifiers, the investigators prepared the TCRbeta library. In TCRdb, the PCR reads were re-called with MiXCR into one record per CDR3 protein. There are a few hundred thousand distinct CDR3 sequences in the sample; approximately 12% occur only once, and 2.2% lies in the top ten. This clonotype has a handful of counts. Its cognate antigen is unknown. The input for sequencing was PBMCs, mostly from graft donor cells, taken 360 days after TCRalphabeta/CD19-depleted stem cell transplant. The genes are TRBV19 and TRBJ1-5, with a weak D call TRBD1 (6 bases). This clonotype was obtained from a male patient under 18 who had a stem cell transplant for acute myeloid leukemia, so the T cells may come from the graft donor. CDR3 amino acids: CASSISGGASNQPQHF. The CDR3 DNA is TGTGCCAGTAGTATTTCGGGGGGCGCGAGCAATCAGCCCCAGCATTTT.